This T cell receptor (beta chain) was identified during a study of CD8 T cells in Susac syndrome. Background on the study: When their blood was taken, patients with Susac syndrome were therapy-naive, taking corticosteroids, or taking intravenous immunoglobulin alone.

Notes on this clonotype: Its specificity is unknown.

Trimming took off 4 bases at V and 1 base at J, with 11 bases between the two ends. CDR3 size: 15 residues. Germline assignment: CDR1 SNHLY and CDR2 FYNNEI. Notes on the study in general: Where Susac syndrome CD4+ T cell repertoires were concerned, no clonal expansion was evident. The study acknowledged a relatively small number of individuals in its TCR sequencing and HLA analysis.

Random hexamers were used to reverse transcribe the RNA input (roughly 0.5 to 1 ug). Across 54 Vbeta and 13 Jbeta, TCR beta CDR3 was amplified with immunoSEQ multiplex PCR. TCRdb ran MiXCR on the immunoSEQ multiplex PCR reads and lists one entry per CDR3 protein. The repertoire holds about 190,000 distinct CDR3 sequences, with approximately 96% as singletons. Sequencing input: CD4+ T cells from PBMCs. This clonotype originated in a human donor with Susac syndrome. V and J are TRBV2 and TRBJ2-1; D gene uncertain. CDR3 sequence: CASSAPDESYNEQFF. CDR3 nucleotide sequence: TGTGCCAGCAGTGCACCGGACGAATCCTACAATGAGCAGTTCTTC.